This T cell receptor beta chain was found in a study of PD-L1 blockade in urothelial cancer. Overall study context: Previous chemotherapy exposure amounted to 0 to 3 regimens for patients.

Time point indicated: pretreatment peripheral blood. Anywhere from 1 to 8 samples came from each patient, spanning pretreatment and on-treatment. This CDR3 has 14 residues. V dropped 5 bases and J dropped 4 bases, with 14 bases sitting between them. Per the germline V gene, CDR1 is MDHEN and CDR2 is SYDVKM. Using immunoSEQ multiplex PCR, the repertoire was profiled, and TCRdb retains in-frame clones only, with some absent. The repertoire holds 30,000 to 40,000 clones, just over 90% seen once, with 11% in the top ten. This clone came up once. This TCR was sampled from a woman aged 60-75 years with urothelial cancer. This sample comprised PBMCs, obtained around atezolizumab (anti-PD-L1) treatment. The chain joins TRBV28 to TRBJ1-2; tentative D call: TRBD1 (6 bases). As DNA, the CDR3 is TGTGCCAGCAGTACCCACTGGGACACCTATGGCTACACCTTC. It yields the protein CASSTHWDTYGYTF.